The TCR beta chain under discussion was sequenced for a study of OX40 agonist ivuxolimab in advanced cancers. Study as a whole: Of mixed ages from about 23 to 90 and averaging approximately 60 years, the group was about 80% male. Having had anti-PD-1, anti-PD-L1 or anti-CTLA-4 therapy before was allowed, and around 39% had some. Study conclusions and caveats: On average, CD8+ T cells showed a greater number of expanded clones than CD4+.

Clones were sequenced by immunoSEQ multiplex PCR, and TCRdb holds only the in-frame ones, with some missing. The sample lists approximately 110,000 clones, roughly 90% occurring once. Turning to this clone: As yet, its antigen is unknown.

V was trimmed by 1 base and J by 5 bases, leaving 11 bases between them. Germline loops: CDR1 SGHAT, CDR2 FQNNGV. The CDR3 is 14 residues long. Enrollment shut out patients with autoimmune disease history or systemic immunosuppression. The genes are TRBV11-2 and TRBJ1-1, with a possible D match to TRBD1 (6 bases). The receptor's source is an adult with an advanced solid tumor such as melanoma, head and neck, liver or kidney cancer. Sample: CD4+ or CD8+ T cells sorted from blood, taken in a trial of the OX40 agonist ivuxolimab. In nucleotides, the CDR3 is TGTGCCAGCAGCTTAGTAGGGGGAGGTACTGAAGCTTTCTTT. As protein: CASSLVGGGTEAFF.